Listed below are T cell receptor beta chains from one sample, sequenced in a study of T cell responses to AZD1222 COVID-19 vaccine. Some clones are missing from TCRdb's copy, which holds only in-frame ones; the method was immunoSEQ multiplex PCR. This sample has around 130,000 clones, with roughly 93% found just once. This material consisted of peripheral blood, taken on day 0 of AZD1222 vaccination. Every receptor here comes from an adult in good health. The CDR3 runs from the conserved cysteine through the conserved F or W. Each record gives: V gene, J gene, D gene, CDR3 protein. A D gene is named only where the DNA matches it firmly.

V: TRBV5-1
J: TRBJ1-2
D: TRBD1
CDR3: CASRSGQGVSLRDGYTF

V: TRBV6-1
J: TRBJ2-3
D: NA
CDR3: CASSERERPSTDTQYF

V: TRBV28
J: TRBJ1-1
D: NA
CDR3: CASARTALVNTEAFF

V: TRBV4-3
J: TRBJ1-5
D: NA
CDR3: CASSQDRTGNQPQHF

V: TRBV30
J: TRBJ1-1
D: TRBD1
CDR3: CAWRGEGATEAFF

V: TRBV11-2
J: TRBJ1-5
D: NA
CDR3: CASSLGVSLEQPQHF

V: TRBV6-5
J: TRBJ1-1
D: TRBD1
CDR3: CASSPDRGNTEAFF

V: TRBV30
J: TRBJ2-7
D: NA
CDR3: CAWSGQQGRYEQYF

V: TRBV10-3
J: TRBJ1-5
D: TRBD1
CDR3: CATKDRGKDQPQHF

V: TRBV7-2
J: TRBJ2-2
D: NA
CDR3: CASSLFGGDGELFF

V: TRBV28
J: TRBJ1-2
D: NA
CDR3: CASSLGTHGYTF

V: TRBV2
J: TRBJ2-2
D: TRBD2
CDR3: CASSGNRLAAGELFF

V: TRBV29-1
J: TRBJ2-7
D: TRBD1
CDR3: CSVLGQVTYEQYF

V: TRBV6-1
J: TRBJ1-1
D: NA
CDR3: CASSEEGQQNTEAFF

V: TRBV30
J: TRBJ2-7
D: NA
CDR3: CAWSVSPLSPTLFLSYEQYF

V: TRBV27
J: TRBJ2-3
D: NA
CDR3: CASSLYPPLVSTDTQYF

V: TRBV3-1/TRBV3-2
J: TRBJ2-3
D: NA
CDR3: CASSRLDSTDTQYF